This entry lists 18 T cell receptor beta chains sequenced from one sample in a study of T-cell reconstitution after alpha-beta-depleted transplantation in children listed by TCRdb under 2016. Library preparation was by PCR. The sequencer listed for this sample is Illumina HiSeq 2500. TCR library preparation used molecular barcoding, with unique molecular identifiers applied to normalize quantification of the TCRbeta repertoire. The public reads were quality trimmed at Q25 with fastp and then assembled into clones with MiXCR by TCRdb, keeping productive beta chains. Each entry merges the rows of one CDR3 protein and shows their most common DNA and genes. The sample table holds hundreds of thousands of distinct CDR3 sequences, of which under 30% were seen once. The ten largest clonotypes hold more than 4.5% of the sample. The treatment or condition label of this sample denotes: allogeneic hematopoietic cell transplantation with graft depleted of TCRalphabeta T cells and CD19 B cells.

The sample consisted of PBMCs, mostly from graft donor cells, taken 360 days after TCRalphabeta/CD19-depleted stem cell transplant. The origin of the receptors is a female patient between 2 and 15 years old who had a stem cell transplant for congenital amegakaryocytic thrombocytopenia, so the T cells may come from the graft donor.

This chain uses TRBV18 with TRBJ1-2; TRBD1 might be the D (6 bases). V was cut by 3 bases and J by 2 bases, with 10 bases left in between. The germline gives CDR1 KGHSH, CDR2 LQKENI. This CDR3 region has 14 residues. CDR3 sequence (DNA): TGTGCCAGCTCACCTTACGGACAGAACTATGGCTACACCTTC. It yields the protein CASSPYGQNYGYTF. The full variable domain, completed using reference TRBV18 and TRBJ1-2, is NAGVMQNPRHLVRRRGQEARLRCSPMKGHSHVYWYRQLPEEGLKFMVYLQKENIIDESGMPKERFSAEFPKEGPSILRIQQVVRGDSAAYFCASSPYGQNYGYTFGSGTRLTVV.

J is TRBJ2-1 and V is TRBV6-2 or TRBV6-3, with TRBD1 identical over 7 bases. The CDR3 sequence is 19 residues long. J lost 4 bases, V lost 2 bases, and 17 bases had no gene match. Germline CDR1 MNHEY, CDR2 SVGEGT. The CDR3 spells CASSYGSNFRGRLYNEQFF. The DNA for the CDR3 is TGTGCCAGCAGTTACGGTTCCAATTTTAGGGGGCGCTTATACAATGAGCAGTTCTTC.

This clonotype was recorded a few times. The CDR3 coding sequence is TGTGCCAGCAGCCAACCTAGCGGGAGTAAAAAGACCCAGTACTTC. Its protein is CASSQPSGSKKTQYF. This sequence joins TRBV3-1 and TRBJ2-5; 10 bases agree with TRBD2. The CDR3 loop spans 15 amino acids. The junction had 6 bases not matched to a gene; V was cut back by 2 bases and J by 6 bases. The germline V gene has CDR1 LGHDT and CDR2 YNNKEL (reference sequence).

With respect to this clonotype: The limits of the CDR3 on the DNA are not certain, so only TCRdb's listed CDR3 is given. V and J are TRBV5-1 and TRBJ1-1; TRBD1 was called by the table and not checked on the DNA. CDR1 SGHRS and CDR2 YFSETQ come from the germline V gene. With termini counted, the CDR3 has 17 amino acids. The CDR3: CASSLGGVGAGNTEDFF.

In this sample, this clonotype turned up a few times. The chain joins TRBV4-2 to TRBJ1-1; TRBD1 aligns across 7 bases. CDR1 LGHNA and CDR2 YNFKEQ come from the germline V gene. J lost 0 bases, V lost 2 bases, and 3 bases had no gene match. The CDR3 loop spans 15 amino acids. The CDR3 is CASSQPQGVNTEAFF. The CDR3 region has the DNA TGTGCCAGCAGCCAACCTCAGGGGGTGAACACTGAAGCTTTCTTT.

This chain uses TRBV28 with TRBJ1-3, with 8 bases identical to TRBD1. V lost 6 bases, J lost 8 bases, and 6 bases stayed unmatched. The CDR3 extends over 13 amino acids. Germline CDR1 reads MDHEN; CDR2 reads SYDVKM. The CDR3 DNA follows: TGTGCCAGCAGGCCGACAGGGGCCGACACCATATATTTT. Protein: CASRPTGADTIYF.

The chain uses TRBV5-5 and TRBJ1-1; D is possibly TRBD1 (6 bases). The V and J ends lost 5 bases and 3 bases respectively, with 20 bases between them. The CDR3 is made up of 16 amino acids. The germline V gene has CDR1 SGHKS and CDR2 YYEKEE (reference sequence). CDR3 loop: CASSRDPGAADTEAFF. The CDR3 DNA follows: TGTGCCAGCAGTCGAGACCCAGGGGCCGCGGACACTGAAGCTTTCTTT.

The chain links TRBV4-1 to TRBJ1-4; 9 bases fit TRBD1. With V trimmed by 2 bases and J by 4 bases, 2 bases remained unmatched. Germline CDR1 MGHRA, CDR2 YSYEKL. This CDR3 region has 15 residues. In DNA, the CDR3 is TGCGCCAGCAGCCAACTGACAGGGGGTAATGAAAAACTGTTTTTT. As protein: CASSQLTGGNEKLFF.

The table lists this clonotype with a few counts. The CDR3 sequence: CASSPGLAFYNEQFF. CDR3 nucleotide sequence: TGTGCCAGCAGCCCGGGACTAGCGTTTTACAATGAGCAGTTCTTC. This rearrangement joins TRBV7-3 to TRBJ2-1, with 10 bases fitting TRBD2. CDR3 length: 15 amino acids. Germline CDR1 and CDR2: SGHTA and FQGTGA. Trimming at V came to 5 bases and at J to 4 bases, leaving 5 bases not matched to a gene.

The rearrangement joins TRBV15 to TRBJ1-3, with 9 bases aligning to TRBD1. Germline CDR1 LNHNV, CDR2 YYDKDF (reference sequence). V was pared by 1 base and J by 3 bases, with 7 bases of the junction left unmatched. The CDR3 runs 17 residues. The CDR3 coding sequence is TGTGCCACCAGCAGAGCCCCCGGGACAGGGTATGGAAACACCATATATTTT. Translated, it gives CATSRAPGTGYGNTIYF.

The chain has TRBV18 and TRBJ2-7, with 9 bases fitting TRBD1. Germline CDR1 KGHSH, CDR2 LQKENI. This CDR3 spans 14 amino acids. Germline trimming cut 3 bases from V and 5 bases from J; bases unmatched to any gene: 5. The DNA for the CDR3 is TGTGCCAGCTCACCCGGGACAGGGAGAGACGAGCAGTACTTC. Translation: CASSPGTGRDEQYF.

The chain has TRBV6-1 and TRBJ2-5, with D possibly being TRBD1 (6 bases). The germline CDR1 and CDR2 sequences are MNHNS and SASEGT. This CDR3 is built from 14 residues. The ends were cut back, 6 bases at V and 0 bases at J, with 11 bases in the middle. The CDR3 region has the DNA TGTGCCAGCAGGTGGACAGTGGACCAAGAGACCCAGTACTTC. Translating it yields CASRWTVDQETQYF.

To note about this clonotype: One junction end disagrees with the germline gene, perhaps due to a read error. This chain links TRBV20-1 with TRBJ1-1, with D possibly being TRBD1 (5 bases). The CDR3 spans 13 residues. The germline V gene has CDR1 DFQATT and CDR2 SNEGSKA (reference sequence). CDR3 in amino acids: CSAPLGIGAEAFF. The CDR3 DNA sequence: TGCAGTGCACCACTGGGGATCGGGGCTGAAGCCTTCTTT.

V gene TRBV6-5 combines with J gene TRBJ2-3; TRBD1 might be the D (5 bases). Germline values: CDR1 MNHEY, CDR2 SVGAGI. V lost 3 bases and J lost 1, with 14 bases in between. There are 16 residues in the CDR3. As DNA, the CDR3 is TGTGCCAGCAGTTATATTCAGGGCTGGGGCACAGATACGCAGTATTTT. Translating gives CASSYIQGWGTDTQYF.

CDR3 sequence: CASSYEVAYEQYF. The CDR3, as DNA: TGTGCCAGCAGTTACGAAGTCGCCTACGAGCAGTACTTC. The chain has TRBV6-6 and TRBJ2-7; D is uncertain. Trimming shortened V by 2 bases and J by 2 bases, and 7 bases separated the two germline ends. The CDR3 contains 13 residues. Germline CDR1 reads MNHNY; CDR2 reads SVGAGI (reference sequence).

The chain combines TRBV28 with TRBJ1-5; unclear D gene. Trimming removed 7 bases at V and 7 bases at J, with 14 bases between. Germline CDR1 is MDHEN and CDR2 is SYDVKM. The CDR3 has 13 residues. The CDR3 sequence: CASTGGPKQPQHF. CDR3 nucleotide sequence: TGTGCCAGCACCGGTGGGCCCAAGCAGCCCCAGCATTTT.

This clonotype was counted between two and nine times. The V gene is TRBV4-2, the J gene TRBJ1-1; D not certain. Trimming removed 1 base from V and 3 bases from J, with 9 bases in between. The CDR3 covers 14 residues. Germline assignment: CDR1 LGHNA and CDR2 YNFKEQ. The CDR3 bases are TGTGCCAGCAGCCAAGGGGTTGGGGACACTGAAGCTTTCTTT. Translating gives CASSQGVGDTEAFF.

This chain connects TRBV12-3 or TRBV12-4 to TRBJ1-2; tentative D call: TRBD1 (5 bases). Deletions cut 4 bases from V and 7 bases from J, with 22 bases between. This CDR3 has 16 amino acids. The CDR3 coding sequence is TGTGCCAGCAGTTACCTCCTAGATGCCAGGGAGGGTGGCTACACCTTC. It codes for CASSYLLDAREGGYTF.